One sample yielded the 25 T cell receptor beta chains listed below, sequenced in a study of CD8 T cells in Susac syndrome. The authors reverse transcribed roughly 0.5 to 1 ug RNA with random hexamers. Each CDR3 protein gets one entry after TCRdb re-called the immunoSEQ multiplex PCR reads with MiXCR. The sample contains some 300,000 distinct CDR3 sequences, over 75% of which appear only once. Sample: CD8+ T cells from PBMCs. The receptors were sampled from a human donor with multiple sclerosis.

V gene TRBV20-1 combines with J gene TRBJ2-7, with TRBD1 matching over 10 bases. The CDR3 covers 13 residues. Germline-derived CDR1 and CDR2 are DFQATT and SNEGSKA (reference sequence). Unmatched junction bases numbered 2, after V lost 6 bases and J lost 0 bases. In nucleotides, the CDR3 is TGCAGTGCCGGGGACAGGGGCTCCTACGAGCAGTACTTC. Encoded protein: CSAGDRGSYEQYF.

The chain combines TRBV27 with TRBJ1-5; the D gene is possibly TRBD1 (5 bases). V was shortened by 5 bases and J by 13 bases, with 24 bases between the two germline ends. The CDR3 has 15 residues. Germline-derived CDR1 and CDR2 are MNHEY and SMNVEV (reference sequence). The CDR3 nucleotides are TGTGCCAGCAGTCCCGGGATACCACGAGGGGTAATACAGCATTTT. This translates into CASSPGIPRGVIQHF.

This clonotype was seen a single time. The V call is TRBV25-1, the J call TRBJ2-7; D is uncertain. Germline V lookup: CDR1 MGHDK, CDR2 SYGVNS. This CDR3 region has 13 residues. Trimming stripped 3 bases from V and 7 bases from J, with 13 bases between. Written as DNA, the CDR3 is TGTGCCAGCAGTGATCTGGTGGTTCAAGAGCAGTACTTC. This encodes CASSDLVVQEQYF.

The chain has TRBV19 and TRBJ2-1; 8 nucleotides line up with TRBD2. V was pared by 5 bases and J by 5 bases, with 8 bases of the junction left unmatched. The germline CDR1 and CDR2 sequences are LNHDA and SQIVND (reference sequence). The CDR3 totals 15 residues. This CDR3 is CASSPVAGYHNEQFF. The DNA for the CDR3 is TGTGCCAGTAGTCCCGTAGCGGGATATCACAATGAGCAGTTCTTC.

V gene TRBV15 combines with J gene TRBJ2-7; possibly TRBD1 for D (6 bases). CDR1 is LNHNV and CDR2 is YYDKDF in the germline V gene (reference sequence). The CDR3 contains 15 residues. Trimming took off 0 bases at V and 0 bases at J, with 9 bases between the two ends. CDR3 in amino acids: CATSRDRGISYEQYF. In DNA form, the CDR3 reads TGTGCCACCAGCAGAGATAGGGGGATCTCCTACGAGCAGTACTTC.

This sequence joins TRBV10-3 and TRBJ2-1, with D perhaps TRBD2 (5 bases). The CDR3 length is 15 residues. The V end was cut by 8 bases, the J end by 2 bases, with 16 bases between. CDR1 and CDR2 (germline): ENHRY, SYGVKD. CDR3 DNA sequence: TGTGCCATCGCAAACGGACTTCCAACCTACAATGAGCAGTTCTTC. This sequence encodes CAIANGLPTYNEQFF.

The chain joins TRBV29-1 to TRBJ2-1; maybe TRBD1 (5 bases). CDR1 SQVTM and CDR2 ANQGSEA come from the germline V gene. Trimming removed 1 base from V and 8 bases from J, with 15 bases in between. This CDR3 is built from 14 residues. CDR3 in DNA: TGCAGCGTTGAAGGTGGGCAGGGTGGCGATGAGCAGTTCTTC. It translates to CSVEGGQGGDEQFF.

The chain combines TRBV5-1 with TRBJ1-3; D is uncertain. V lost 0 bases and J 0 bases, leaving 10 bases between the germline ends. The CDR3 is 16 amino acids. Per germline, CDR1 SGHRS and CDR2 YFSETQ. CDR3 sequence reads: CASSLGVGDSGNTIYF. The CDR3 DNA reads as TGCGCCAGCAGCTTGGGGGTCGGGGACTCTGGAAACACCATATATTTT. The full variable domain, completed using reference TRBV5-1 and TRBJ1-3, is KAGVTQTPRYLIKTRGQQVTLSCSPISGHRSVSWYQQTPGQGLQFLFEYFSETQRNKGNFPGRFSGRQFSNSRSEMNVSTLELGDSALYLCASSLGVGDSGNTIYFGEGSWLTVV.

The chain recombines TRBV27 with TRBJ2-7; the D is unclear. V shed 4 bases and J shed 2 bases, with 12 bases lying between them. Germline V CDR1 and CDR2: MNHEY, SMNVEV (reference sequence). The CDR3 loop spans 14 amino acids. The DNA of the CDR3 is TGTGCCAGCAGTTCTCAGGAGCCTCCCTACGAGCAGTACTTC. Translated: CASSSQEPPYEQYF.

The rearrangement uses TRBV7-9 and TRBJ2-7; weak D call: TRBD1 (5 bases). V was shortened by 7 bases and J by 0 bases, with 16 bases between the two germline ends. Germline V CDR1 and CDR2: SEHNR, FQNEAQ (reference sequence). The CDR3 is 15 residues long. CDR3 sequence (DNA): TGTGCCAGCACCGACGACAGTTACAGCTCCTACGAGCAGTACTTC. It is translated as CASTDDSYSSYEQYF.

The chain is built from TRBV11-1 and TRBJ1-1, with 9 bases fitting TRBD1. Losses at the gene ends were 6 bases for V and 1 base for J; bases not matched to a gene: 6. Germline V gene sequence: CDR1 SGHAT, CDR2 FQDESV (reference sequence). This CDR3 is 15 amino acids long. CDR3 in DNA: TGTGCCAGCAGGGGTCCACAGGGGGCGAACACTGAAGCTTTCTTT. Protein: CASRGPQGANTEAFF.

CDR3 sequence reads: CASSFGRNSNQPQHF. The CDR3 bases are TGTGCCAGCAGCTTTGGCAGAAATAGCAATCAGCCCCAGCATTTT. This chain uses TRBV7-2 with TRBJ1-5, with no clear D. The CDR3 loop spans 15 amino acids. The germline gives CDR1 SGHTA, CDR2 FQGNSA. V lost 3 bases to trimming and J lost 0 bases, with 9 bases between them.

The chain employs TRBV7-4 and TRBJ1-1; TRBD1 agrees at 9 bases. V lost 3 bases and J lost 4; bases outside the gene matches: 12. CDR1 and CDR2 from the germline V gene are SGHVT and SQSDAQ. The CDR3 consists of 17 residues. The CDR3 reads CASSFGSTGGLGTEAFF. CDR3 DNA sequence: TGTGCCAGCAGCTTCGGATCAACAGGGGGCTTGGGCACTGAAGCTTTCTTT.

The chain uses TRBV28 and TRBJ1-1; a weak D match, TRBD1 (6 bases). This CDR3 spans 15 amino acids. Trimming took 3 bases from V and 4 from J, leaving 15 bases between them. Per germline, CDR1 MDHEN and CDR2 SYDVKM. In DNA, the CDR3 is TGTGCCAGCAGTTTGAGAGGGGGAAGGGGCACTGAAGCTTTCTTT. Translating gives CASSLRGGRGTEAFF.

This clonotype was seen only a few times. CDR3 amino acids: CASSLSGTSGISYEQYF. The CDR3 DNA sequence: TGCGCCAGCAGCTTATCCGGGACTAGCGGAATCTCCTACGAGCAGTACTTC. V gene TRBV5-1 combines with J gene TRBJ2-7; TRBD2 matches at 11 bases. J lost 0 bases, V lost 2 bases, and 7 bases had no gene match. This CDR3 has 17 residues. Germline V gives CDR1 SGHRS, CDR2 YFSETQ.

This clonotype was detected a few times. V gene TRBV14 combines with J gene TRBJ2-3; D remains unclear. V was cut by 0 bases and J by 1 base, with 5 bases left in between. The CDR3 has 14 amino acids. Germline V lookup: CDR1 SGHDN, CDR2 FVKESK. CDR3 sequence reads: CASSQDQGTDTQYF. The CDR3 DNA sequence: TGTGCCAGCAGCCAAGATCAGGGCACAGATACGCAGTATTTT.

This clonotype showed up many times. The chain uses TRBV7-8 and TRBJ2-7; unclear D gene. CDR1 is SGHVS and CDR2 is FQNEAQ in the germline V gene. This CDR3 comprises 15 residues. V was cut by 5 bases and J by 4 bases, with 18 bases left in between. CDR3 sequence reads: CASSPSVSAVYEQYF. Written as DNA, the CDR3 is TGTGCCAGCAGCCCGTCGGTAAGCGCGGTGTACGAGCAGTACTTC.

The chain is built from TRBV30 and TRBJ1-1; D might be TRBD1 (6 bases). Between the trimmed V and J ends, which lost 3 bases and 2 bases, there was a span of 19 bases. The CDR3 runs 16 residues. The germline CDR1 and CDR2 sequences are GTSNPN and SVGIG (reference sequence). The CDR3 loop reads CAWRLRDTNLNTEAFF. The CDR3 coding sequence is TGTGCCTGGAGGCTTCGGGACACCAACCTTAACACTGAAGCTTTCTTT.

The J gene is TRBJ1-1, the V gene TRBV5-6, with TRBD1 as a possible D gene (6 bases). Germline V gene data show CDR1 as SGHDT and CDR2 as YYEEEE. Trimming pared 0 bases from V and 7 bases from J, leaving 16 bases between. CDR3 size: 15 residues. The CDR3 sequence is CASSLETSGQLEAFF. CDR3 nucleotides: TGTGCCAGCAGCTTGGAGACAAGCGGACAGCTTGAAGCTTTCTTT.

The chain has TRBV6-2 or TRBV6-3 and TRBJ2-4; possible D gene TRBD2, 6 bases. From germline, CDR1 is MNHEY and CDR2 SVGEGT. This CDR3 comprises 13 residues. Trimming took 2 bases from V and 7 from J, leaving 9 bases between them. CDR3 amino acids: CASSYGGFNIQYF. The DNA of the CDR3 is TGTGCCAGCAGTTACGGAGGGTTCAACATTCAGTACTTC.

The J gene is TRBJ2-7, the V gene TRBV28, with 10 bases matching TRBD2. This CDR3 comprises 23 residues. J lost 7 bases, V lost 2 bases, and 32 bases had no gene match. Germline CDR1 reads MDHEN; CDR2 reads SYDVKM. The CDR3 loop reads CASSLTYFRSRGRRASGSTEQYF. CDR3 DNA: TGTGCCAGCAGTTTAACGTATTTCCGGAGCAGGGGGCGAAGGGCTAGCGGGAGCACGGAGCAGTACTTC.

On this clonotype: Sequence at one end of the junction differs from germline and may be a read error. This chain connects TRBV20-1 to TRBJ1-2; TRBD1 matches 7 bases. The CDR3 loop spans 13 amino acids. Germline V gene lookup returns CDR1 DFQATT and CDR2 SNEGSKA (reference sequence). The CDR3 DNA follows: TGCAGTGCTCAAGACAGGGAGGACTATGGCCACACCTTC. Translated: CSAQDREDYGHTF.

This sequence joins TRBV4-1 and TRBJ2-3; 12 bases are a match to TRBD2. V lost 6 bases, J lost 3 bases, and 4 bases stayed unmatched. Germline V gene lookup returns CDR1 MGHRA and CDR2 YSYEKL. This CDR3 has 15 residues. DNA for the CDR3: TGCGCCAGCAGACGTACTAGCGGGGGGACAGATACGCAGTATTTT. It encodes CASRRTSGGTDTQYF.

The chain recombines TRBV7-8 with TRBJ2-1; D is undetermined. The germline V and J ends were trimmed by 2 bases and 9 bases, with 14 bases remaining between them. The CDR3 totals 14 residues. Looked up from germline, CDR1 is SGHVS and CDR2 is FQNEAQ. The CDR3 reads CASSLTIRVREQFF. CDR3 in DNA: TGTGCCAGCAGCTTAACGATTCGAGTGCGTGAGCAGTTCTTC.

The V and J genes are TRBV5-4 and TRBJ2-3; 10 bases are a match to TRBD2. The CDR3 sequence is 16 residues long. With V trimmed by 3 bases and J by 4 bases, 8 bases remained unmatched. CDR1 and CDR2 (germline): SGHNT, YYREEE (reference sequence). The CDR3 region is CASSSSGRAWADTQYF. In DNA, the CDR3 is TGTGCCAGCAGCTCAAGCGGGAGGGCATGGGCAGATACGCAGTATTTT.